Listed here are 3 T cell receptor beta chains from one sample, sequenced in a study of T cell responses to AZD1222 COVID-19 vaccine. Repertoires were generated with immunoSEQ multiplex PCR, while TCRdb's copy carries only in-frame clones and drops some. The sample has some 100,000 clones, approximately 90% seen once; the top ten hold approximately 4.5%. Sequencing was performed on peripheral blood, taken on day 0 of AZD1222 vaccination. The receptors stem from an adult in good health.

This chain connects TRBV6-5 to TRBJ2-1; perhaps D is TRBD1 or TRBD2 (5 bases each). The CDR3 runs 14 residues. The germline gives CDR1 MNHEY, CDR2 SVGAGI. Trimming removed 4 bases from V and 10 bases from J, with 17 bases in between. The CDR3 sequence is CASSLPGPLGEQFF. The CDR3 DNA sequence: TGTGCCAGCAGTTTACCGGGACCCCTTGGGGAGCAGTTCTTC.

As DNA, the CDR3 is TGTGCCAGAAGCATACGACAGGGGGCGTCATATCAGCCCCAGCATTTT. It encodes CARSIRQGASYQPQHF. The chain joins TRBV7-5 to TRBJ1-5; TRBD1 is the table's D call and was not checked against the DNA. TRBV7-5 is tagged as a pseudogene. The CDR3 totals 16 residues.

This chain links TRBV24-1 with TRBJ1-2; 7 bases match TRBD1. With 0 bases clipped from V and 7 bases from J, the junction kept 7 bases outside the gene matches. This CDR3 contains 15 residues. Germline V CDR1 and CDR2: KGHDR, SFDVKD. DNA for the CDR3: TGTGCCACCAGTGATTTGCCGACAGGGTTCGGTGGCTACACCTTC. Translated, it gives CATSDLPTGFGGYTF.